These 26 T cell receptor beta chains came from one sample sequenced in a study of T-cell memory formation after mild COVID-19. MiXCR was run by TCRdb on the 5' RACE reads, yielding one entry per CDR3 protein. This sample has a few hundred thousand distinct CDR3 sequences, with about 10% found just once. Specimen: PBMCs or a T cell subset sorted from them (not recorded which). The receptors derive from a man between 18 and 35 years old who had mild COVID-19 (a few samples of this study predate the infection). Cell type and time point are not known.

This clonotype was seen a few times. The chain combines TRBV6-2 or TRBV6-3 with TRBJ2-5; D gene ambiguous. This CDR3 has 14 amino acids. Germline V CDR1 and CDR2: MNHEY, SVGEGT. V lost 7 bases and J 1 base, leaving 13 bases between the germline ends. DNA of the CDR3: TGTGCCAGCACATTTAGGGCATTCCAAGAGACCCAGTACTTC. It yields the protein CASTFRAFQETQYF.

This rearrangement joins TRBV18 to TRBJ2-7, with 9 nucleotides matching TRBD1. V lost 3 bases to trimming and J lost 2 bases; unmatched junction nucleotides: 14. The CDR3 covers 18 residues. Germline V gene sequence: CDR1 KGHSH, CDR2 LQKENI. CDR3 region: CASSPKSGTGIGAYEQYV. CDR3 bases: TGTGCCAGCTCACCGAAATCCGGGACAGGGATCGGGGCCTACGAGCAGTACGTC.

The chain is built from TRBV10-2 and TRBJ1-1, with D possibly matching TRBD1 (5 bases). The CDR3 contains 13 residues. With 6 bases removed from V and 5 bases from J, the gap between germline ends came to 13 bases. CDR1 and CDR2 from the germline V gene are WSHSY and SAAADI. CDR3 protein: CASRLGGGTEAFF. The CDR3 DNA reads as TGCGCCAGCAGGTTGGGGGGGGGAACTGAAGCTTTCTTT.

This clonotype was seen at least ten times. This chain joins TRBV2 and TRBJ2-5; 16 bases align to TRBD2. The trim removed 6 bases at V and 9 bases at J, leaving 4 bases unmatched. The CDR3 covers 14 residues. CDR1 SNHLY and CDR2 FYNNEI come from the germline V gene. CDR3 protein: CASSPGTSGGAQYF. CDR3 DNA sequence: TGTGCCAGCAGCCCCGGGACTAGCGGGGGGGCCCAGTACTTC.

This chain links TRBV5-1 with TRBJ2-3, with 8 bases lining up with TRBD2. CDR3 length equals 14 residues. Germline V gene sequence: CDR1 SGHRS, CDR2 YFSETQ. The V and J ends lost 5 bases and 1 base, in that order; junction bases with no gene match: 3. The CDR3: CASRVAGRTDTQYF. The CDR3, as DNA: TGCGCCAGCAGGGTAGCGGGACGCACAGATACGCAGTATTTT.

Only a few counts were recorded for this clonotype. This chain links TRBV9 with TRBJ2-1, with D possibly TRBD2 on 5 matching bases. Germline V gene sequence: CDR1 SGDLS, CDR2 YYNGEE. The CDR3 is 16 amino acids. Trimming removed 0 bases from V and 3 bases from J, with 13 bases in between. CDR3: CASSVGPAAFYNEQFF. The CDR3 bases are TGTGCCAGCAGCGTAGGGCCAGCGGCTTTCTACAATGAGCAGTTCTTC.

This chain joins TRBV2 and TRBJ1-2; 8 positions match TRBD1. The CDR3 length is 13 residues. Per germline, CDR1 SNHLY and CDR2 FYNNEI. The ends lost 8 bases at V and 6 bases at J; junction bases unmatched: 8. This CDR3 reads CASFRDRSHGYTF. The CDR3, as DNA: TGTGCCAGCTTCCGGGACAGGTCCCATGGCTACACCTTC.

This clonotype occurred a few times. V gene TRBV7-2 combines with J gene TRBJ1-4; TRBD1 aligns across 10 bases. V dropped 5 bases and J dropped 6; count of bases not matched to a gene: 9. Per the germline V gene, CDR1 is SGHTA and CDR2 is FQGNSA. The CDR3 has 16 amino acids. The DNA of the CDR3 is TGTGCCAGCAGCCCCCAACGCGGGACAGGGGATGAAAAACTGTTTTTT. It specifies CASSPQRGTGDEKLFF.

This chain joins TRBV30 and TRBJ1-5; weak D call: TRBD1 (6 bases). Germline V CDR1 and CDR2: GTSNPN, SVGIG (reference sequence). This CDR3 region has 19 residues. The V end lost 0 bases, the J end lost 0 bases, and 21 bases lay between the germline ends. DNA for the CDR3: TGTGCCTGGAGTGTATCGAGGACAGATTTTTCTTATAGCAATCAGCCCCAGCATTTT. Amino acid sequence: CAWSVSRTDFSYSNQPQHF. Full variable domain (rest looked up from reference TRBV30 and TRBJ1-5): SQTIHQWPATLVQPVGSPLSLECTVEGTSNPNLYWYRQAAGRGLQLLFYSVGIGQISSEVPQNLSASRPQDRQFILSSKKLLLSDSGFYLCAWSVSRTDFSYSNQPQHFGDGTRLSIL.

The V gene is TRBV20-1, the J gene TRBJ2-3, with D uncertain. CDR1 and CDR2 (germline): DFQATT, SNEGSKA (reference sequence). The germline V and J ends were trimmed by 7 bases and 8 bases, with 13 bases remaining between them. The CDR3 contains 11 residues. This chain's CDR3 is CSGTGPGTQYF. CDR3 DNA sequence: TGCAGTGGGACCGGGCCAGGTACGCAGTATTTT.

This clonotype was detected a few times. V usage is TRBV20-1 and J usage is TRBJ2-5, with 15 bases identical to TRBD2. Trimming removed 6 bases from V and 7 bases from J; junction bases left unmatched: 15. Germline assignment: CDR1 DFQATT and CDR2 SNEGSKA (reference sequence). CDR3 size: 17 residues. As DNA, the CDR3 is TGCAGTGCCCAGTGGGGGACTAGCGGGGGGACGGCAGGGACCCAGTACTTC. As protein: CSAQWGTSGGTAGTQYF.

This clonotype was counted only a few times. J is TRBJ2-1 and V is TRBV6-5; 7 positions match TRBD1. The germline V gene encodes CDR1 MNHEY and CDR2 SVGAGI. This CDR3 is built from 15 residues. V dropped 4 bases and J dropped 3; count of bases not matched to a gene: 6. The CDR3 is CASSSQGVGYNEQFF. CDR3 coding DNA: TGTGCCAGCAGTTCGCAGGGGGTGGGCTACAATGAGCAGTTCTTC.

A few counts support this clonotype. The junction shows a germline mismatch at one end, possibly a read error. This chain uses TRBV7-7 with TRBJ2-4; no definite D call. This CDR3 contains 10 residues. Germline V lookup: CDR1 SSHAT, CDR2 FNYEAQ (reference sequence). The CDR3, as DNA: TGTGCCAGCATGCAGCGTCCGCTGAACTTC. The encoded protein is CASMQRPLNF.

The V gene is TRBV18, the J gene TRBJ2-1; D not resolved. V dropped 5 bases and J dropped 12 bases, with 14 bases sitting between them. Germline assignment: CDR1 KGHSH and CDR2 LQKENI. This CDR3 has 12 amino acids. CDR3 residues: CASSTLWSGQFF. The CDR3 nucleotides are TGTGCCAGCTCAACTCTATGGAGTGGGCAGTTCTTC.

The CDR3 region is CAATRGAEADTQYF. The DNA of the CDR3 is TGTGCCGCAACGAGGGGGGCAGAGGCAGATACGCAGTATTTT. The rearrangement uses TRBV27 and TRBJ2-3; perhaps D is TRBD1 or TRBD2 (6 bases each). Germline CDR1 reads MNHEY; CDR2 reads SMNVEV (reference sequence). The CDR3 has 14 residues. Between the trimmed V and J ends, which lost 11 bases and 4 bases, there was a span of 19 bases.

In this sample, this clonotype turned up a few times. The rearrangement joins TRBV25-1 to TRBJ1-4; possibly TRBD1 for D (6 bases). CDR3 length equals 13 residues. The germline V and J ends were trimmed by 2 bases and 8 bases, with 9 bases remaining between them. The germline gives CDR1 MGHDK, CDR2 SYGVNS. The CDR3 region is CASSEAGDEKLFF. The CDR3 region has the DNA TGTGCCAGCAGTGAAGCAGGGGACGAAAAACTGTTTTTT. Full variable domain (missing parts from reference TRBV25-1 and TRBJ1-4): EADIYQTPRYLVIGTGKKITLECSQTMGHDKMYWYQQDPGMELHLIHYSYGVNSTEKGDLSSESTVSRIRTEHFPLTLESARPSHTSQYLCASSEAGDEKLFFGSGTQLSVL.

The chain combines TRBV7-6 with TRBJ2-7, with 9 bases matching TRBD1. The CDR3 runs to 16 residues. V lost 5 bases and J lost 2; bases outside the gene matches: 10. Germline-derived CDR1 and CDR2 are SGHVS and FNYEAQ. The CDR3 loop is CASSGLGQGAPYEQYF. DNA for the CDR3: TGTGCCAGCAGCGGGTTGGGACAGGGAGCCCCCTACGAGCAGTACTTC.

The chain joins TRBV12-3 or TRBV12-4 to TRBJ2-5, with 10 positions matching TRBD2. The CDR3 extends over 13 amino acids. Trimming took 6 bases from V and 5 from J; bases not matched to a gene: 3. CDR3: CASRPGLAETQYF. CDR3 coding DNA: TGTGCCAGCAGGCCGGGACTAGCGGAGACCCAGTACTTC.

This clonotype has a handful of counts. The chain uses TRBV29-1 and TRBJ1-2; TRBD1 matches at 9 bases. V shed 7 bases and J 3 bases; nucleotides not matched to a gene: 3. Per germline, CDR1 SQVTM and CDR2 ANQGSEA. The CDR3 has 12 amino acids. CDR3 sequence (DNA): TGCAGCGCCGGGACAGGGTACTATGGCTACACCTTC. Protein: CSAGTGYYGYTF.

This clonotype was seen more than once but under ten times. The V call is TRBV20-1, the J call TRBJ1-5; D remains ambiguous. The CDR3 extends over 16 amino acids. Trimming pared 1 base from V and 5 bases from J, leaving 18 bases between. Germline CDR1 reads DFQATT; CDR2 reads SNEGSKA (reference sequence). CDR3 in amino acids: CSARGTDWGGYQPQHF. The CDR3 DNA follows: TGCAGTGCTAGAGGTACCGACTGGGGTGGCTATCAGCCCCAGCATTTT.

This CDR3 reads CASSQVQEKLFF. CDR3 nucleotides: TGCGCCAGCAGCCAGGTACAGGAAAAACTGTTTTTT. The J gene is TRBJ1-4, the V gene TRBV4-1; unclear D gene. The CDR3 has 12 residues. Trimming stripped 3 bases from V and 8 bases from J, with 7 bases between. Germline lookup yields CDR1 MGHRA and CDR2 YSYEKL.

The sample holds many counts of this clonotype. This chain joins TRBV28 and TRBJ2-3, with TRBD2 identical over 11 bases. The CDR3 runs 16 residues. The V gene end was trimmed by 4 bases and the J gene end by 6 bases; junction bases not matched to a gene: 9. The germline V gene has CDR1 MDHEN and CDR2 SYDVKM. The CDR3 DNA follows: TGTGCCAGCAGTTACCAGGCCGGGACTAGCGGCGATACGCAGTATTTT. Encoded protein: CASSYQAGTSGDTQYF.

This sequence joins TRBV12-3 or TRBV12-4 and TRBJ2-3; D unclear. The CDR3 is made up of 12 amino acids. V lost 2 bases and J 5 bases, leaving 5 bases between the germline ends. The DNA of the CDR3 is TGTGCCAGCAGTTTAATCCGAGATACGCAGTATTTT. Translation gives CASSLIRDTQYF.

This clonotype was recorded a few times. The chain joins TRBV3-1 to TRBJ2-2; D is ambiguous. The V and J ends lost 7 bases and 6 bases respectively, with 12 bases between them. The CDR3 loop spans 13 amino acids. Germline V gene sequence: CDR1 LGHDT, CDR2 YNNKEL (reference sequence). The CDR3 protein is CASMILGSGELFF. The CDR3 DNA is TGTGCCAGCATGATTTTGGGTTCCGGGGAGCTGTTTTTT.

A few counts support this clonotype. The V call is TRBV4-2, the J call TRBJ2-5; 7 bases agree with TRBD1. After removal of 1 base from V and 2 bases from J, the junction contained 1 base not matched to a gene. Germline values: CDR1 LGHNA, CDR2 YNFKEQ. CDR3 length: 14 residues. The DNA for the CDR3 is TGTGCCAGCAGCCAAGGGGACAGACAAGAGACCCAGTACTTC. It codes for CASSQGDRQETQYF.

The chain couples TRBV20-1 to TRBJ2-3, with 8 bases identical to TRBD2. Germline CDR1 reads DFQATT; CDR2 reads SNEGSKA (reference sequence). This CDR3 contains 17 residues. V lost 2 bases to trimming and J lost 0 bases; unmatched junction nucleotides: 10. For the CDR3, the DNA is TGCAGTGCTAGATATGTCCGGGGGGGATCTAGCACAGATACGCAGTATTTT. Encoded protein: CSARYVRGGSSTDTQYF.